This TCR beta chain was sequenced in a study of breast tumors, draining lymph nodes, adjacent tissues. Study-wide results and caveats: Compared with lymph nodes, tumors were less diverse; compared with nontumor tissue, more. Most tumor T cells seemingly derive from lymph node, then expand in tumor. Data only fit, rather than demonstrated, lymph node origin of most tumor T cells.

The lymph nodes were axillary draining lymph nodes from breast cancer patients. In TCRdb, the multiplex PCR reads were re-called with MiXCR into one record per CDR3 protein. The table records 290,000 or so distinct CDR3 sequences, around 31% of them present only once. Trimming cost V 6 bases and J 0 bases; bases outside gene matches: 4. The V gene's germline CDR1 is MGHRA and CDR2 YSYEKL. The CDR3 extends over 14 amino acids. This clonotype was found a few times. Its antigen is unidentified. The specimen sequenced was axillary lymph node tissue. The sequence derives from a female donor with breast cancer. Some clones in this sample may be carry-over from other donors' samples. The chain carries TRBV4-1 and TRBJ1-1; 7 nucleotides line up with TRBD1. The CDR3 bases are TGCGCCAGCAGGGCCGGGACAGTGAACACTGAAGCTTTCTTT. Translation gives CASRAGTVNTEAFF.